This passage covers 30 T cell receptor beta chains from one sample sequenced in a study of T cell repertoires in cytomegalovirus infection. TCRdb re-analysed the reads in MiXCR, keeping a single row per CDR3 protein. The data hold about 490,000 distinct CDR3 sequences, with 16% observed a single time. The material sequenced was CD8+ T cells from PBMCs. The receptors come from a human donor in good health (CMV status not recorded). Some clones in this sample may be carry-over from other donors' samples.

This clonotype came up a few times. This chain connects TRBV6-2 or TRBV6-3 to TRBJ1-2; D remains unclear. The CDR3 sequence is 14 residues long. CDR1 MNHEY and CDR2 SVGEGT come from the germline V gene. V was trimmed by 9 bases and J by 0 bases, leaving 14 bases between them. The CDR3 is CARRNWTANYGYTF. The CDR3 coding sequence is TGTGCCAGACGAAACTGGACCGCTAACTATGGCTACACCTTC.

In its sample, this clonotype was seen many times. The rearrangement uses TRBV7-8 and TRBJ2-1, with D hard to call. CDR1 and CDR2 from the germline V gene are SGHVS and FQNEAQ. The CDR3 contains 10 residues. V was clipped by 5 bases and J by 10 bases, with 6 bases between them. The CDR3, as DNA: TGTGCCAGCAGCGGTAAGGAGCAGTTCTTC. This sequence encodes CASSGKEQFF.

The V gene is TRBV18, the J gene TRBJ2-5; D is tentatively TRBD1 or TRBD2 (5 bases each). The germline CDR1 and CDR2 sequences are KGHSH and LQKENI. Trimming took 5 bases from V and 14 from J, leaving 15 bases between them. The CDR3 has 11 residues. The CDR3 nucleotides read TGTGCCAGCTCATCAGGACGGGACGAATACTTC. Its protein product is CASSSGRDEYF.

This clonotype was detected ten times or more. The chain employs TRBV7-9 and TRBJ2-3, with 7 nucleotides matching TRBD2. Looked up from germline, CDR1 is SEHNR and CDR2 is FQNEAQ (reference sequence). The V gene end was trimmed by 5 bases and the J gene end by 7 bases; junction bases not matched to a gene: 12. The CDR3 runs 15 residues. CDR3 sequence: CASSPVGGSRNTQYF. DNA for the CDR3: TGTGCCAGCAGCCCAGTCGGCGGGAGCAGAAATACGCAGTATTTT.

This clonotype was counted many times. The chain uses TRBV12-5 and TRBJ1-1; D is unclear. Germline V gene sequence: CDR1 LGHNT, CDR2 FRNRAP. V was trimmed by 1 base and J by 1 base, leaving 4 bases between them. This CDR3 spans 13 amino acids. CDR3 DNA sequence: TGTGCTAGTGGTTTGGGTTGGAACACTGAAGCTTTCTTT. Protein: CASGLGWNTEAFF.

This clonotype has just a few counts. The J gene is TRBJ1-5, the V gene TRBV2; no clear D gene. The CDR3 sequence is 15 residues long. CDR1 is SNHLY, CDR2 FYNNEI, per germline. The V end lost 6 bases, the J end lost 4 bases, and 16 bases lay between the germline ends. CDR3 sequence (DNA): TGTGCCAGCAGCGACCCCGGATTTGGGAATCAGCCCCAGCATTTT. Amino acids: CASSDPGFGNQPQHF.

CDR3 in amino acids: CASSLRSQGSAGVGNKQFF. The CDR3 region has the DNA TGTGCCAGCAGCTTAAGATCACAGGGCTCAGCGGGAGTAGGTAATAAGCAGTTCTTC. The V and J genes are TRBV7-8 and TRBJ2-1; 8 nucleotides agree with TRBD2. The CDR3 totals 19 residues. CDR1 and CDR2 (germline): SGHVS, FQNEAQ. Trimming cost V 2 bases and J 11 bases; bases outside gene matches: 23.

This clonotype was seen a handful of times. The chain combines TRBV27 with TRBJ2-3; tentative D call: TRBD1 (6 bases). The CDR3 runs 16 residues. V was pared by 8 bases and J by 2 bases, with 20 bases between. The V gene's germline CDR1 is MNHEY and CDR2 SMNVEV (reference sequence). CDR3: CASVRLRGSLTDTQYF. The CDR3 DNA is TGTGCCAGCGTCCGCCTCAGGGGAAGTCTCACAGATACGCAGTATTTT.

This clonotype was seen ten or more times. The CDR3 here is CASREGGETNEKLFF. The CDR3 DNA follows: TGTGCCAGCAGGGAAGGGGGAGAAACTAATGAAAAACTGTTTTTT. V and J are TRBV27 and TRBJ1-4; maybe TRBD1 (6 bases). CDR3 length: 15 amino acids. V was trimmed by 6 bases and J by 1 base, leaving 12 bases between them. CDR1 is MNHEY and CDR2 is SMNVEV in the germline V gene (reference sequence).

The chain joins TRBV27 to TRBJ1-5, with TRBD1 matching over 10 bases. V trimming: 1 base; J trimming: 6 bases; junction bases outside the gene matches: 6. Germline CDR1 reads MNHEY; CDR2 reads SMNVEV (reference sequence). This CDR3 comprises 16 residues. The CDR3 loop reads CASSLWGTGASQPQHF. The CDR3 nucleotides are TGTGCCAGCAGTTTATGGGGGACAGGGGCTTCTCAGCCCCAGCATTTT.

In this sample, this clonotype turned up many times. V usage is TRBV11-1 and J usage is TRBJ2-1, with 12 bases identical to TRBD2. V lost 5 bases, J lost 4 bases, and 15 bases stayed unmatched. CDR1 is SGHAT and CDR2 is FQDESV in the germline V gene (reference sequence). The length of the CDR3 is 19 residues. This CDR3 is CASSLSTSGGPVGYNEQFF. The CDR3 DNA reads as TGTGCCAGCAGCCTTTCGACTAGCGGGGGCCCGGTGGGGTACAATGAGCAGTTCTTC.

This clonotype was detected many times. This rearrangement joins TRBV7-9 to TRBJ1-6; TRBD1 matches at 11 bases. Losses at the gene ends were 5 bases for V and 7 bases for J; bases not matched to a gene: 4. Looked up from germline, CDR1 is SEHNR and CDR2 is FQNEAQ (reference sequence). This CDR3 has 15 amino acids. CDR3 nucleotides: TGTGCCAGCAGCATGGACAGGGGGCGAAATTCACCCCTCCACTTT. Protein sequence: CASSMDRGRNSPLHF.

The sample holds a few counts of this clonotype. V is TRBV23-1 and J is TRBJ2-1; 7 nucleotides match TRBD1. TRBV23-1 is known as an ORF, though its function is uncertain. This CDR3 is built from 13 residues. V trimming: 3 bases; J trimming: 7 bases; junction bases outside the gene matches: 3. CDR3 region: CASSQHRGNEQFF. Written as DNA, the CDR3 is TGCGCCAGCAGTCAGCACAGGGGTAATGAGCAGTTCTTC.

The V call is TRBV14, the J call TRBJ1-1; D may be TRBD1 (5 bases). Deletions cut 6 bases from V and 1 base from J, with 12 bases between. The CDR3 covers 14 residues. Looked up from germline, CDR1 is SGHDN and CDR2 is FVKESK. Here the CDR3 DNA reads TGTGCCAGCAGACGCGGGGCCAAGAACACTGAAGCTTTCTTT. It translates to CASRRGAKNTEAFF.

This chain joins TRBV20-1 and TRBJ1-2, with D unclear. V was trimmed by 0 bases and J by 10 bases, leaving 18 bases between them. This CDR3 has 14 residues. The germline CDR1 and CDR2 sequences are DFQATT and SNEGSKA (reference sequence). CDR3 region: CSARDQGFSMDYTF. CDR3 DNA: TGCAGTGCTAGAGATCAAGGGTTTTCTATGGACTACACCTTC.

This chain connects TRBV19 to TRBJ1-4, with D perhaps TRBD1 (6 bases). The germline V and J ends were trimmed by 0 bases and 4 bases, with 9 bases remaining between them. CDR1 is LNHDA and CDR2 is SQIVND in the germline V gene (reference sequence). The CDR3 is 15 amino acids. In DNA form, the CDR3 reads TGTGCCAGTAGTATAGACAGGGGATTTAATGAAAAACTGTTTTTT. This translates into CASSIDRGFNEKLFF.

The chain carries TRBV5-1 and TRBJ1-2; TRBD1 matches 8 bases. J lost 8 bases, V lost 3 bases, and 12 bases had no gene match. CDR1 is SGHRS and CDR2 is YFSETQ in the germline V gene. CDR3 length: 15 amino acids. This CDR3 reads CASSSWTGTALGYTF. CDR3 DNA sequence: TGCGCCAGCAGCTCTTGGACAGGGACGGCTTTAGGCTACACCTTC.

As to this clonotype: This could be a read error, since a much larger clone is one nucleotide away. The rearrangement uses TRBV27 and TRBJ2-7, with D perhaps given as TRBD1 or TRBD2 (5 bases each). Germline CDR1 MNHEY, CDR2 SMNVEV (reference sequence). The CDR3 is 13 amino acids. The ends were cut back, 5 bases at V and 9 bases at J, with 17 bases in the middle. In nucleotides, the CDR3 is TGTGCCAGCAGTAGCCTGGGACGGTTTGGGCAGTACTTC. Translating it yields CASSSLGRFGQYF.

With regard to this clonotype: The junction departs from germline at one end; a sequencing error may be responsible. The rearrangement uses TRBV5-1 and TRBJ1-1, with 7 positions matching TRBD1. The CDR3 length is 14 residues. The V gene's germline CDR1 is SGHRS and CDR2 YFSETQ. As DNA, the CDR3 is TGCGCCAGCAGCGCGACAGGGAGGAACACTGTAGCTTTCTTT. Protein sequence: CASSATGRNTVAFF. Full variable domain (rest looked up from reference TRBV5-1 and TRBJ1-1): KAGVTQTPRYLIKTRGQQVTLSCSPISGHRSVSWYQQTPGQGLQFLFEYFSETQRNKGNFPGRFSGRQFSNSRSEMNVSTLELGDSALYLCASSATGRNTVAFFGQGTRLTVV.

This clonotype appeared many times. The CDR3 coding sequence is TGTGCCAGCAGCTTAGTTCTAGTACCACCCCTCCACTTT. Translating it yields CASSLVLVPPLHF. This chain joins TRBV7-2 and TRBJ1-6, with unresolved D. CDR3 size: 13 residues. V shed 1 base and J shed 11 bases, with 9 bases lying between them. Germline V gene data show CDR1 as SGHTA and CDR2 as FQGNSA.

This clonotype has at least ten counts. The gene calls are TRBV7-9 and TRBJ2-3; TRBD2 matches 12 bases. Per the germline V gene, CDR1 is SEHNR and CDR2 is FQNEAQ (reference sequence). Germline trimming cut 4 bases from V and 5 bases from J; bases unmatched to any gene: 7. CDR3 length: 16 residues. The CDR3 DNA follows: TGTGCCAGCAGCTCCCGGACTAGCGGGAATGGAGATACGCAGTATTTT. It translates to CASSSRTSGNGDTQYF.

This clonotype was picked up many times. The chain joins TRBV19 to TRBJ2-5; possible D gene TRBD1, 6 bases. The V end was cut by 9 bases, the J end by 1 base, with 12 bases between. This CDR3 is built from 13 residues. CDR1 is LNHDA, CDR2 SQIVND, per germline (reference sequence). The CDR3 sequence: CASQDRAQETQYF. The CDR3 nucleotides are TGTGCCAGCCAGGACAGAGCCCAAGAGACCCAGTACTTC.

This clonotype has a count of ten or more. The rearrangement uses TRBV2 and TRBJ2-1; the D is unclear. Germline values: CDR1 SNHLY, CDR2 FYNNEI. The germline V and J ends were trimmed by 5 bases and 5 bases, with 13 bases remaining between them. This CDR3 comprises 14 residues. This CDR3 reads CASSRMSGDNEQFF. CDR3 sequence (DNA): TGTGCCAGCAGTCGGATGTCTGGGGACAATGAGCAGTTCTTC.

This clonotype was observed at least ten times. The V call is TRBV12-3 or TRBV12-4, the J call TRBJ2-7, with 9 bases that match TRBD1. CDR3 size: 16 residues. V trimming: 6 bases; J trimming: 4 bases; junction bases outside the gene matches: 13. The CDR3 nucleotides read TGTGCCAGCAGCCAAGTGGGGTGGGACAGGGAATACGAGCAGTACTTC. It translates to CASSQVGWDREYEQYF.

This clonotype was seen at least ten times. CDR3 residues: CASSLTRQETQYF. The CDR3 DNA reads TGCGCCAGCAGCCTAACACGTCAAGAGACCCAGTACTTC. The chain has TRBV4-1 and TRBJ2-5, with D hard to call. The CDR3 totals 13 residues. V lost 4 bases and J 2 bases, leaving 8 bases between the germline ends. Germline-derived CDR1 and CDR2 are MGHRA and YSYEKL.

This clonotype was recorded many times. The V gene is TRBV12-3 or TRBV12-4, the J gene TRBJ1-5; the match to TRBD1 covers 7 bases. CDR3 length equals 15 residues. V shed 3 bases, J shed 6 bases, and the junction held 8 bases outside the gene matches. Written as DNA, the CDR3 is TGTGCCAGCAGTTTCACAGGGGCAATGGGTCAGCCCCAGCATTTT. It translates to CASSFTGAMGQPQHF.

This clonotype was found a few times. The rearrangement links TRBV5-4 to TRBJ2-1; D perhaps matches TRBD1 (6 bases). V lost 5 bases and J lost 8, with 11 bases in between. From germline, CDR1 is SGHNT and CDR2 YYREEE (reference sequence). This CDR3 has 12 amino acids. DNA for the CDR3: TGTGCCAGCAGAGGGGGTCCCCATGAGCAGTTCTTC. Protein sequence: CASRGGPHEQFF. Full variable domain (missing parts from reference TRBV5-4 and TRBJ2-1): ETGVTQSPTHLIKTRGQQVTLRCSSQSGHNTVSWYQQALGQGPQFIFQYYREEENGRGNFPPRFSGLQFPNYSSELNVNALELDDSALYLCASRGGPHEQFFGPGTRLTVL.

This chain links TRBV4-1 with TRBJ2-1; 8 nucleotides line up with TRBD2. The CDR3 has 15 residues. Looked up from germline, CDR1 is MGHRA and CDR2 is YSYEKL. The ends lost 2 bases at V and 5 bases at J; junction bases unmatched: 5. The CDR3 sequence: CASSQPAGVDNEQFF. The CDR3, as DNA: TGCGCCAGCAGCCAACCAGCGGGAGTAGACAATGAGCAGTTCTTC.

For the CDR3, the DNA is TGTGCCAGCAGCCAAAGGAGTTCCTACGAGCAGTACTTC. Translated, it gives CASSQRSSYEQYF. The genes are TRBV14 and TRBJ2-7, with no clear D. Trimming cost V 2 bases and J 1 base, with 6 bases left between them. Germline V lookup: CDR1 SGHDN, CDR2 FVKESK. CDR3 length equals 13 residues.

This clonotype was seen only a few times. V gene TRBV20-1 combines with J gene TRBJ1-1; no reliable D call. Looked up from germline, CDR1 is DFQATT and CDR2 is SNEGSKA (reference sequence). With 6 bases removed from V and 0 bases from J, the gap between germline ends came to 17 bases. The CDR3 loop spans 15 amino acids. CDR3 nucleotides: TGCAGTGCAGAGAGAGGTCTGACGGTGAACACTGAAGCTTTCTTT. This codes for CSAERGLTVNTEAFF.